Listed here are 30 T cell receptor beta chains from one sample, sequenced in a study of prognosis after radiotherapy for stage I lung cancer (dated by TCRdb to the early 2020s). The sequencer listed for this sample is Illumina HiSeq 3000. Two rounds of multiplex PCR were used to amplify the TCR beta CDR3 region from genomic DNA. In the first PCR round, primers specific to each TRBV and TRBJ gene were used, and the primer sequences were filed in Chinese patent CN105087789A. The public reads were reanalyzed by TCRdb: fastp trimming at Q25, MiXCR alignment, in-frame beta chains only. Identical CDR3 proteins give one entry, which carries the most common genes and DNA. This sample gives about 14,000 distinct CDR3 sequences in total; 50% to 65% of them show up just once. 26% of the sample is in the top ten clones. The sample in question was PBMCs, obtained before or after stereotactic body radiation therapy (not recorded which). Source of these receptors: a donor over 45 with non-small cell lung cancer.

This clonotype showed up just once. The chain combines TRBV20-1 with TRBJ2-7; possibly TRBD1 for D (6 bases). The ends were cut back, 5 bases at V and 6 bases at J, with 29 bases in the middle. CDR1 and CDR2 from the germline V gene are DFQATT and SNEGSKA (reference sequence). The CDR3 spans 17 residues. CDR3: CSAGPKRYSATGVEQYF. The CDR3 DNA sequence: TGCAGTGCTGGACCGAAGAGATACTCCGCGACAGGTGTCGAGCAGTACTTC.

The chain has TRBV11-2 and TRBJ2-1, with 8 positions matching TRBD2. Looked up from germline, CDR1 is SGHAT and CDR2 is FQNNGV. V was pared by 5 bases and J by 6 bases, with 6 bases of the junction left unmatched. The length of the CDR3 is 14 residues. CDR3 residues: CASSLSGNRNEQFF. The CDR3 nucleotides are TGTGCCAGCAGCCTTAGCGGGAATCGCAATGAGCAGTTCTTC. The full variable domain, in which reference TRBV11-2 and TRBJ2-1 provide the parts outside the CDR3, is EAGVAQSPRYKIIEKRQSVAFWCNPISGHATLYWYQQILGQGPKLLIQFQNNGVVDDSQLPKDRFSAERLKGVDSTLKIQPAKLEDSAVYLCASSLSGNRNEQFFGPGTRLTVL.

With regard to this clonotype: One base away lies a much larger clone, so this may be a sequencing read error. The chain couples TRBV6-2 or TRBV6-3 to TRBJ2-7; D is possibly TRBD1 or TRBD2 (6 bases each). CDR3 length: 18 amino acids. Germline values: CDR1 MNHEY, CDR2 SVGEGT. With 3 bases removed from V and 7 bases from J, the gap between germline ends came to 28 bases. In nucleotides, the CDR3 is TGTGCCAGCAGTTATTGGCGTCCGGGACACCGGGGGAGACTTGAGCAGTACTTC. It is translated as CASSYWRPGHRGRLEQYF.

This clonotype was recorded at least ten times. The V call is TRBV7-2, the J call TRBJ2-2; 11 bases match TRBD2. J was trimmed by 7 bases and V by 1 base; bases with no gene match: 8. This CDR3 spans 17 amino acids. Germline assignment: CDR1 SGHTA and CDR2 FQGNSA. The CDR3, as DNA: TGTGCCAGCAGCTTAGTATTTTCTAGCGGGAGGTTCGGGGAGCTGTTTTTT. It is translated as CASSLVFSSGRFGELFF. Drawing the rest from reference TRBV7-2 and TRBJ2-2, the complete variable domain is GAGVSQSPSNKVTEKGKDVELRCDPISGHTALYWYRQSLGQGLEFLIYFQGNSAPDKSGLPSDRFSAERTGGSVSTLTIQRTQQEDSAVYLCASSLVFSSGRFGELFFGEGSRLTVL.

This clonotype showed up many times. V and J are TRBV29-1 and TRBJ2-3; 13 nucleotides agree with TRBD2. The CDR3 is 18 residues long. Losses at the gene ends were 4 bases for V and 4 bases for J; bases not matched to a gene: 14. Germline CDR1 is SQVTM and CDR2 is ANQGSEA. CDR3 in amino acids: CSVVFSGTSGKIADTQYF. CDR3 nucleotide sequence: TGCAGCGTTGTATTTTCCGGGACTAGCGGGAAAATTGCAGATACGCAGTATTTT.

On this clonotype itself: The junction differs from germline at one of its ends, possibly a read error. The chain links TRBV6-5 to TRBJ2-7, with D maybe TRBD2 (5 bases). This CDR3 region has 16 residues. Germline V gene lookup returns CDR1 MNHEY and CDR2 SVGAGI. CDR3 in amino acids: CASSYSTFGSCDEQYF. CDR3 coding DNA: TGTGCCAGCAGTTACTCGACCTTTGGGAGTTGCGACGAGCAATACTTC.

The gene calls are TRBV20-1 and TRBJ1-5, with 11 bases fitting TRBD1. CDR3 length equals 16 residues. V lost 6 bases to trimming and J lost 3 bases; unmatched junction nucleotides: 10. Germline assignment: CDR1 DFQATT and CDR2 SNEGSKA (reference sequence). The CDR3 coding sequence is TGCAGTGCCGCGAACAGGGACAGGGGGTCCAATCAGCCCCAGCATTTT. Translating it yields CSAANRDRGSNQPQHF.

This clonotype was counted many times. The CDR3 loop reads CASSDRDRRMNTEAFF. The CDR3 DNA is TGTGCCAGCAGTGACCGGGACAGGAGAATGAACACTGAAGCTTTCTTT. The V call is TRBV6-1, the J call TRBJ1-1; 8 nucleotides match TRBD1. The CDR3 length is 16 residues. V shed 3 bases and J 0 bases; nucleotides not matched to a gene: 6. Germline values: CDR1 MNHNS, CDR2 SASEGT.

The chain has TRBV7-2 and TRBJ2-1; perhaps TRBD1 as D (6 bases). Trimming pared 5 bases from V and 6 bases from J, leaving 14 bases between. From germline, CDR1 is SGHTA and CDR2 FQGNSA. This CDR3 contains 14 residues. The chain's CDR3 is CASSRSRGSNEQFF. In DNA form, the CDR3 reads TGTGCCAGCAGCCGGAGCAGGGGTAGCAATGAGCAGTTCTTC.

This clonotype was observed many times. The chain links TRBV5-5 to TRBJ2-3, with 8 bases lining up with TRBD1. J lost 1 base, V lost 3 bases, and 7 bases had no gene match. CDR3 length equals 16 residues. Germline-derived CDR1 and CDR2 are SGHKS and YYEKEE (reference sequence). The CDR3 loop reads CASSYGQGGGTDTQYF. The DNA of the CDR3 is TGTGCCAGCAGCTACGGACAGGGCGGGGGCACAGATACGCAGTATTTT.

This clonotype was recorded many times. The chain links TRBV4-1 to TRBJ2-2; D is uncertain. V lost 3 bases to trimming and J lost 3 bases, with 8 bases between them. Germline V gene data show CDR1 as MGHRA and CDR2 as YSYEKL. The CDR3 spans 14 residues. In DNA form, the CDR3 reads TGCGCCAGCAGCCAGTACCCTCACACCGGGGAGCTGTTTTTT. Its translation is CASSQYPHTGELFF.

V and J are TRBV5-8 and TRBJ1-1; tentative D call: TRBD1 (5 bases). Trimming removed 5 bases from V and 4 bases from J, with 12 bases in between. This CDR3 region has 13 residues. Germline V gene sequence: CDR1 SGHTS, CDR2 YDEGEE. The chain's CDR3 is CASSLRQITEAFF. CDR3 bases: TGTGCCAGCAGTCTGCGACAGATCACTGAAGCTTTCTTT.

This clonotype counts as medium-sized. The chain uses TRBV7-2 and TRBJ1-2; tentatively, D is TRBD1 (5 bases). The length of the CDR3 is 15 residues. V was pared by 4 bases and J by 7 bases, with 19 bases between. The germline gives CDR1 SGHTA, CDR2 FQGNSA. The CDR3 DNA reads as TGTGCCAGCAGCTCAGGGACTCCCCGGAAAACTGGCTACACCTTC. Residues: CASSSGTPRKTGYTF.

This clonotype was seen only once. The V and J genes are TRBV11-2 and TRBJ1-1; 8 bases fit TRBD1. V was pared by 7 bases and J by 4 bases, with 5 bases of the junction left unmatched. CDR1 is SGHAT and CDR2 is FQNNGV in the germline V gene. The CDR3 has 13 amino acids. As DNA, the CDR3 is TGTGCCAGCACCGAGGACAGGGCCACTGAAGCTTTCTTT. Its protein product is CASTEDRATEAFF.

This chain links TRBV12-3 or TRBV12-4 with TRBJ1-1; the D is unclear. This CDR3 region has 15 residues. With 1 base removed from V and 4 bases from J, the gap between germline ends came to 13 bases. This CDR3 reads CASSLGLSFATEAFF. The CDR3 region has the DNA TGTGCCAGCAGTTTAGGGCTCTCCTTTGCCACTGAAGCTTTCTTT.

A single count supports this clonotype. This chain links TRBV7-2 with TRBJ2-7; D gene unclear. Germline CDR1 is SGHTA and CDR2 is FQGNSA. Trimming took 2 bases from V and 6 from J, leaving 5 bases between them. CDR3 length: 11 amino acids. CDR3 loop: CASSLLSEQYF. The CDR3 region has the DNA TGTGCCAGCAGCTTATTGAGCGAGCAGTACTTC.

The genes are TRBV12-3 or TRBV12-4 and TRBJ1-2; D is possibly TRBD1 (6 bases). The CDR3 sequence is 13 residues long. Trimming stripped 4 bases from V and 7 bases from J, with 13 bases between. The CDR3 is CASSSGTHSGYTF. The CDR3 DNA reads as TGTGCCAGCAGTTCCGGGACACATAGTGGCTACACCTTC.

This clonotype was observed a handful of times. The chain recombines TRBV5-4 with TRBJ2-1; D unclear. The CDR3 runs 13 residues. V lost 7 bases and J 3 bases, leaving 11 bases between the germline ends. Germline CDR1 SGHNT, CDR2 YYREEE (reference sequence). DNA of the CDR3: TGTGCCAGCGGCACGTCGGGCTACAATGAGCAGTTCTTC. Translating gives CASGTSGYNEQFF.

This clonotype showed up many times. The chain has TRBV20-1 and TRBJ1-1; perhaps TRBD1 as D (6 bases). Trimming removed 3 bases from V and 1 base from J, with 9 bases in between. This CDR3 has 13 residues. CDR1 DFQATT and CDR2 SNEGSKA come from the germline V gene (reference sequence). CDR3 DNA sequence: TGCAGTGCTAGGTGGACAGAGAACACTGAAGCTTTCTTT. Protein product: CSARWTENTEAFF.

The chain uses TRBV11-2 and TRBJ2-2; 7 positions agree with TRBD2. J was trimmed by 3 bases and V by 2 bases; bases with no gene match: 3. The CDR3 is 15 residues long. Germline V gene data show CDR1 as SGHAT and CDR2 as FQNNGV. CDR3 loop: CASSLTSAHTGELFF. The CDR3 DNA is TGTGCCAGCAGCTTAACTAGCGCCCACACCGGGGAGCTGTTTTTT.

V is TRBV6-1 and J is TRBJ1-1; 8 nucleotides align to TRBD1. V lost 5 bases to trimming and J lost 4 bases; unmatched junction nucleotides: 6. The CDR3 has 14 amino acids. Germline loops: CDR1 MNHNS, CDR2 SASEGT. The CDR3 DNA sequence: TGTGCCAGCAGTACCCGACAGGGGTCCACTGAAGCTTTCTTT. Translation gives CASSTRQGSTEAFF.

DNA of the CDR3: TGTGCCACCAGCAGATCGGGACAGGGCCTCACTGAAGCTTTCTTT. It yields the protein CATSRSGQGLTEAFF. V is TRBV19 and J is TRBJ1-1, with 9 bases lining up with TRBD1. Per germline, CDR1 LNHDA and CDR2 SQIVND (reference sequence). The V segment lost 10 bases and the J segment 4 bases; nucleotides outside the gene matches: 13. This CDR3 region has 15 residues.

Note on this clonotype: One end of the junction fails to match germline, which may point to a read error. The chain recombines TRBV24-1 with TRBJ1-2; no reliable D call. The germline V gene has CDR1 KGHDR and CDR2 SFDVKD. The CDR3 consists of 13 residues. CDR3 DNA sequence: TGTGCCACCAGTTCCGGGGAGAACTATGTCTACACCTTC. It translates to CATSSGENYVYTF.

The chain uses TRBV7-2 and TRBJ2-2; 7 bases match TRBD2. CDR1 is SGHTA, CDR2 FQGNSA, per germline. V gave up 2 bases and J gave up 6 bases; unmatched junction bases: 6. The length of the CDR3 is 15 residues. CDR3: CASSLLSGMAGELFF. CDR3 DNA sequence: TGTGCCAGCAGCTTACTCAGCGGGATGGCCGGGGAGCTGTTTTTT.

This clonotype was observed at least ten times. The rearrangement links TRBV29-1 to TRBJ1-1; weak D call: TRBD1 (5 bases). V lost 6 bases, J lost 2 bases, and 13 bases lay in between. Germline-derived CDR1 and CDR2 are SQVTM and ANQGSEA. This CDR3 has 13 residues. The CDR3 reads CSVIRGTNTEAFF. The DNA of the CDR3 is TGCAGCGTCATTCGGGGGACCAACACTGAAGCTTTCTTT.

This clonotype ranks as medium-sized. J is TRBJ2-3 and V is TRBV20-1; no clear D gene. The ends were cut back, 0 bases at V and 5 bases at J, with 12 bases in the middle. Germline assignment: CDR1 DFQATT and CDR2 SNEGSKA (reference sequence). CDR3 length equals 14 residues. CDR3 region: CSARDLPPGDTQYF. Written as DNA, the CDR3 is TGCAGTGCTAGAGATCTACCCCCAGGAGATACGCAGTATTTT.

In its sample, this clonotype is medium-sized. J is TRBJ1-5 and V is TRBV19; maybe TRBD1 (6 bases). Germline CDR1 reads LNHDA; CDR2 reads SQIVND (reference sequence). This CDR3 has 15 residues. V was pared by 2 bases and J by 11 bases, with 19 bases between. Written as DNA, the CDR3 is TGTGCCAGTAGTATAAGGGCGGGGGCCCCCAGGGCCCAGCATTTT. Its protein is CASSIRAGAPRAQHF. Full variable domain (rest looked up from reference TRBV19 and TRBJ1-5): DGGITQSPKYLFRKEGQNVTLSCEQNLNHDAMYWYRQDPGQGLRLIYYSQIVNDFQKGDIAEGYSVSREKKESFPLTVTSAQKNPTAFYLCASSIRAGAPRAQHFGDGTRLSIL.

The CDR3 spells CASSLGGGNEQYF. CDR3 in DNA: TGTGCCAGCAGCTTGGGTGGGGGGAACGAGCAGTACTTC. This sequence joins TRBV5-6 and TRBJ2-7; possible D gene TRBD2, 6 bases. The CDR3 length is 13 residues. V shed 0 bases and J shed 5 bases, with 9 bases lying between them. Germline loops: CDR1 SGHDT, CDR2 YYEEEE.

A remark on this clonotype: A far larger clone is only one base removed, so a read error is likely. The chain uses TRBV11-3 and TRBJ2-5, with 9 bases identical to TRBD2. Near its end, the DNA agrees better with TRBJ2-1, so the J call may be wrong. The CDR3 loop spans 16 amino acids. The germline V gene has CDR1 SGHNT and CDR2 YENEEA. In DNA form, the CDR3 reads TGTGCCAGCAGCCCTATGACTAGCGGAACCTACAATGAGCAGTTCTTC. The encoded protein is CASSPMTSGTYNEQFF.

This clonotype was seen many times. The CDR3 region is CAIRQGNPYEQYF. The CDR3 region has the DNA TGTGCCATCCGGCAGGGAAACCCTTACGAGCAGTACTTC. The rearrangement uses TRBV10-3 and TRBJ2-7; D perhaps matches TRBD1 (5 bases). Germline V CDR1 and CDR2: ENHRY, SYGVKD. This CDR3 comprises 13 residues. Between the trimmed V and J ends, which lost 8 bases and 4 bases, there was a span of 15 bases.